These 23 T cell receptor beta chains were sequenced from one sample in a study of T cells in Graves' hyperthyroidism and ophthalmopathy. Amplified TCR beta CDR3 regions came from RNA transcripts. When the TCR CDR3 underwent first-round RT-PCR, the HTBI primer set was used. TCRdb reprocessed the multiplex PCR reads with MiXCR, giving one entry per CDR3 protein. This sample has approximately 740,000 distinct CDR3 sequences, with approximately 14% found just once. Sequencing input: blood. The receptor set was obtained from a woman between 18 and 29 years old with Graves' hyperthyroidism.

A few counts support this clonotype. The genes are TRBV19 and TRBJ2-2; unclear D gene. The CDR3 is 12 residues long. Germline V gene data show CDR1 as LNHDA and CDR2 as SQIVND (reference sequence). V lost 7 bases to trimming and J lost 6 bases, with 9 bases between them. CDR3 sequence: CASNDGPGELFF. The CDR3 nucleotides are TGTGCCAGTAATGACGGCCCCGGGGAGCTGTTTTTT.

This chain uses TRBV14 with TRBJ2-5, with D perhaps TRBD2 (5 bases). The germline CDR1 and CDR2 sequences are SGHDN and FVKESK. The V and J ends lost 2 bases and 7 bases respectively, with 17 bases between them. This CDR3 comprises 15 residues. As DNA, the CDR3 is TGTGCCAGCAGCCAAAAAATCGAGGGTTGGCGGACCCAGTACTTC. It translates to CASSQKIEGWRTQYF.

This clonotype was found a few times. This sequence joins TRBV7-9 and TRBJ2-7, with a possible D match to TRBD2 (6 bases). Between the trimmed V and J ends, which lost 0 bases and 2 bases, there was a span of 11 bases. The CDR3 length is 15 residues. Germline CDR1 reads SEHNR; CDR2 reads FQNEAQ (reference sequence). The CDR3 reads CASSLAREFTYEQYF. The CDR3 DNA is TGTGCCAGCAGCTTAGCCCGGGAGTTCACCTACGAGCAGTACTTC.

The table lists this clonotype with many counts. The V call is TRBV7-9, the J call TRBJ2-3; D might be TRBD1 (5 bases). Germline V gives CDR1 SEHNR, CDR2 FQNEAQ (reference sequence). The V and J ends lost 1 base and 4 bases respectively, with 9 bases between them. This CDR3 contains 14 residues. CDR3 sequence: CASSLGAGSDTQYF. CDR3 DNA sequence: TGTGCCAGCAGCTTAGGCGCAGGGTCAGATACGCAGTATTTT.

A word on this clonotype: A read error is possible here, since a much larger clone lies one base away. This sequence joins TRBV28 and TRBJ2-1; TRBD2 agrees at 7 bases. The J call may be incorrect, as the DNA end agrees better with TRBJ2-7. Per germline, CDR1 MDHEN and CDR2 SYDVKM. The CDR3 has 16 amino acids. The CDR3 here is CASSLGGLVTYNEQYF. The CDR3, as DNA: TGTGCCAGCAGTTTGGGCGGACTAGTGACTTACAATGAGCAGTACTTC.

The sample holds a few counts of this clonotype. This chain uses TRBV11-2 with TRBJ1-6; 10 bases line up with TRBD1. V gave up 4 bases and J gave up 8 bases; unmatched junction bases: 8. CDR3 size: 16 residues. Germline lookup yields CDR1 SGHAT and CDR2 FQNNGV. CDR3 sequence reads: CASSSTGTGADSPLHF. DNA of the CDR3: TGTGCCAGCAGCTCAACCGGGACAGGGGCTGATTCACCCCTCCACTTT.

In the case of this clonotype: It may be a read error: a sequence one base away is much more abundant. V is TRBV27 and J is TRBJ2-5, with TRBD2 matching 7 bases. This CDR3 contains 15 residues. Germline CDR1 MNHEY, CDR2 SMNVEV (reference sequence). The CDR3 region has the DNA TGTTCCAGCAGCCACTGGCCGGGGGGTGTCGAGACCCAGTACTTC. Its protein is CSSSHWPGGVETQYF.

The gene calls are TRBV29-1 and TRBJ2-1; D is perhaps TRBD2 (6 bases). CDR3 size: 12 residues. CDR1 and CDR2 from the germline V gene are SQVTM and ANQGSEA. The CDR3 region is CEGRLEVNEQFF. CDR3 in DNA: TGCGAGGGCCGACTAGAGGTCAATGAGCAGTTCTTC.

About this clonotype: A much larger clone lies one base from this, so it may be a read error. CDR3 sequence (DNA): TGTGCCTGGAGTAAGGCTAGCGGGAGGTACGAGCAGTTCTTC. This gives the protein CAWSKASGRYEQFF. V gene TRBV30 combines with J gene TRBJ2-7, with TRBD2 matching over 11 bases. The J call may be incorrect, as the DNA end agrees better with TRBJ2-1. CDR1 is GTSNPN, CDR2 SVGIG, per germline (reference sequence). This CDR3 contains 14 residues.

Ten or more counts support this clonotype. The chain employs TRBV5-1 and TRBJ1-1; 7 bases are a match to TRBD1. The CDR3 has 13 residues. Unmatched junction bases numbered 4, after V lost 4 bases and J lost 4 bases. CDR1 and CDR2 (germline): SGHRS, YFSETQ. CDR3 sequence reads: CASSGTEITEAFF. The CDR3 DNA reads TGCGCCAGCAGCGGGACAGAGATCACTGAAGCTTTCTTT.

The V and J genes are TRBV2 and TRBJ1-2; TRBD1 agrees at 7 bases. Germline V gives CDR1 SNHLY, CDR2 FYNNEI. V dropped 10 bases and J dropped 2; count of bases not matched to a gene: 4. The CDR3 is 12 amino acids. The chain's CDR3 is CATRDSNYGYTF. Here the CDR3 DNA reads TGTGCCACCCGGGACAGCAACTATGGCTACACCTTC.

This clonotype was picked up many times. This rearrangement joins TRBV20-1 to TRBJ1-1; D unresolved. The V gene's germline CDR1 is DFQATT and CDR2 SNEGSKA (reference sequence). The CDR3 extends over 11 amino acids. The V and J ends lost 5 bases and 6 bases respectively, with 10 bases between them. The CDR3, as DNA: TGCAGTGCTCCGAGCCCCCCTGAAGCTTTCTTT. Protein product: CSAPSPPEAFF.

This clonotype was seen ten or more times. The gene calls are TRBV18 and TRBJ1-5; D unresolved. This CDR3 comprises 13 residues. Trimming shortened V by 3 bases and J by 8 bases, and 11 bases separated the two germline ends. The V gene's germline CDR1 is KGHSH and CDR2 LQKENI. As DNA, the CDR3 is TGTGCCAGCTCACCTGGCAGCCAAAAGCCCCAGCATTTT. This encodes CASSPGSQKPQHF.

DNA for the CDR3: TGTGCCAGCATCCCTGAGGGCGGGGAGAGTGTCTACGAGCAGTACTTC. This codes for CASIPEGGESVYEQYF. This sequence joins TRBV12-3 or TRBV12-4 and TRBJ2-7, with a tentative D call TRBD2 (6 bases). V lost 7 bases and J lost 3, with 22 bases in between. The CDR3 totals 16 residues.

This clonotype was observed a handful of times. The V call is TRBV6-2 or TRBV6-3, the J call TRBJ2-7, with 7 bases matching TRBD2. The germline CDR1 and CDR2 sequences are MNHEY and SVGEGT. V trimming: 6 bases; J trimming: 2 bases; junction bases outside the gene matches: 10. CDR3 length: 15 residues. CDR3 loop: CASSPWREPPYEQYF. CDR3 nucleotide sequence: TGTGCCAGCAGCCCCTGGCGGGAGCCACCCTACGAGCAGTACTTC.

In the case of this clonotype: Possible read error: a much larger clone is one base away. The chain employs TRBV7-9 and TRBJ2-3; D unresolved. The CDR3 loop spans 12 amino acids. V lost 5 bases, J lost 2 bases, and 5 bases lay in between. Germline loops: CDR1 SEHNR, CDR2 FQNEAQ (reference sequence). CDR3 region: CASSQITDTQYF. DNA for the CDR3: TGTGCCAGCAGCCAAATCACAGATACGCAGTATTTT. Based on the CDR3 plus reference TRBV7-9 and TRBJ2-3, the full variable domain is DTGVSQNPRHKITKRGQNVTFRCDPISEHNRLYWYRQTLGQGPEFLTYFQNEAQLEKSRLLSDRFSAERPKGSFSTLEIQRTEQGDSAMYLCASSQITDTQYFGPGTRLTVL.

This chain connects TRBV20-1 to TRBJ1-1; maybe TRBD1 (5 bases). CDR3 length: 16 amino acids. The germline CDR1 and CDR2 sequences are DFQATT and SNEGSKA (reference sequence). The V gene lost 1 base and the J gene lost 5 bases, with 20 bases spanning the gap. As DNA, the CDR3 is TGCAGTGCTAGAGGCGGGACTCCTCTTAGACGGACTGAAGCTTTCTTT. This sequence encodes CSARGGTPLRRTEAFF.

The sample holds a few counts of this clonotype. The chain is built from TRBV12-3 or TRBV12-4 and TRBJ1-5; 8 bases match TRBD1. V lost 6 bases, J lost 1 base, and 11 bases stayed unmatched. The CDR3 is 17 amino acids. Here the CDR3 reads CASSPRGNRGSNQPQHF. CDR3 DNA sequence: TGTGCCAGCAGCCCCCGAGGAAACAGGGGGAGCAATCAGCCCCAGCATTTT.

This clonotype was counted at least ten times. This chain uses TRBV13 with TRBJ2-7, with TRBD2 matching over 8 bases. The CDR3 is 14 residues long. The V and J ends lost 4 bases and 5 bases, in that order; junction bases with no gene match: 7. Per germline, CDR1 PRHDT and CDR2 FYEKMQ (reference sequence). The CDR3 here is CASSSRLASDEQYF. The DNA for the CDR3 is TGTGCCAGCAGCTCCCGACTAGCGAGTGACGAGCAGTACTTC.

This clonotype was detected many times. The chain recombines TRBV12-5 with TRBJ2-1; perhaps TRBD1 as D (6 bases). V was clipped by 3 bases and J by 1 base, with 10 bases between them. Germline assignment: CDR1 LGHNT and CDR2 FRNRAP. The CDR3 runs 15 residues. The CDR3 nucleotides are TGTGCTAGTGGTTTACAGAGGGGGTCCTACAATGAGCAGTTCTTC. This translates into CASGLQRGSYNEQFF.

This clonotype was observed at least ten times. The CDR3 protein is CASSETLLKRNTEAFF. In DNA, the CDR3 is TGTGCCAGCAGTGAGACATTACTGAAACGGAACACTGAAGCTTTCTTT. The V and J genes are TRBV2 and TRBJ1-1; no reliable D call. This CDR3 is 16 amino acids long. Trimming stripped 3 bases from V and 1 base from J, with 15 bases between. CDR1 and CDR2 from the germline V gene are SNHLY and FYNNEI.

The chain has TRBV15 and TRBJ2-3; the D gene could be TRBD1 or TRBD2 (6 bases each). V lost 9 bases to trimming and J lost 1 base, with 14 bases between them. CDR1 LNHNV and CDR2 YYDKDF come from the germline V gene (reference sequence). CDR3 size: 14 residues. The CDR3 region has the DNA TGTGCCACAGTCAATAGGGGGGGCACAGATACGCAGTATTTT. This translates into CATVNRGGTDTQYF.

This clonotype was observed at least ten times. This chain uses TRBV20-1 with TRBJ2-1; 9 positions agree with TRBD2. CDR3 length equals 14 residues. The V segment lost 8 bases and the J segment 3 bases; nucleotides outside the gene matches: 8. The germline V gene has CDR1 DFQATT and CDR2 SNEGSKA (reference sequence). CDR3 nucleotide sequence: TGCAGTCCCCGCGGTAGCGGGAGCTACAATGAGCAGTTCTTC. Protein sequence: CSPRGSGSYNEQFF.